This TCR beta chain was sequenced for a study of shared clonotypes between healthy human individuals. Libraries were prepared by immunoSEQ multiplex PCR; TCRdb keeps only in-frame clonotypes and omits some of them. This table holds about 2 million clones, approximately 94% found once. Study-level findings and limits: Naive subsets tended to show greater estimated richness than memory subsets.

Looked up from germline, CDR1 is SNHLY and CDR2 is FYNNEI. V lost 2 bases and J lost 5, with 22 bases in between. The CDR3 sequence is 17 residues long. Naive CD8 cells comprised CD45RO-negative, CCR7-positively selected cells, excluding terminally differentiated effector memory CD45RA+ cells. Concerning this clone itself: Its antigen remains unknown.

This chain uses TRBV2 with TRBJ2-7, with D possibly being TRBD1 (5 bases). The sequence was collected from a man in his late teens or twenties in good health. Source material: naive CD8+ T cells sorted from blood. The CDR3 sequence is CASSELMGQGTWNEQYF. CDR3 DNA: TGTGCCAGCAGTGAATTGATGGGGCAGGGTACTTGGAACGAGCAGTACTTC. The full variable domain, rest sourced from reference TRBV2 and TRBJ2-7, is EPEVTQTPSHQVTQMGQEVILRCVPISNHLYFYWYRQILGQKVEFLVSFYNNEISEKSEIFDDQFSVERPDGSNFTLKIRSTKLEDSAMYFCASSELMGQGTWNEQYFGPGTRLTVT.